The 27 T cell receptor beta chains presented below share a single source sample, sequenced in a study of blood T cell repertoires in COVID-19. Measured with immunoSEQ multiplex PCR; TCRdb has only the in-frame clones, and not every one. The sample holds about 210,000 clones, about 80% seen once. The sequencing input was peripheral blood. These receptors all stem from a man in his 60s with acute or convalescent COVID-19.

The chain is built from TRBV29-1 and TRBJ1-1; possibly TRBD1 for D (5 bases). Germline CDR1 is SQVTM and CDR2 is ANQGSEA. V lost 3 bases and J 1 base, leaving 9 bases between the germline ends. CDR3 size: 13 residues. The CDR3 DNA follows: TGCAGCGTTGAGGTAGGGGCGAACACTGAAGCTTTCTTT. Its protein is CSVEVGANTEAFF.

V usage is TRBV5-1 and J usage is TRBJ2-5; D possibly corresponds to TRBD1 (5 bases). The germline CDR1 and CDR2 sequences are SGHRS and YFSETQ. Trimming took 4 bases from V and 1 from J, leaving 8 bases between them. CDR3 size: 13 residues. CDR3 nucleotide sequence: TGCGCCAGCAGCCCCGACAGCCAAGAGACCCAGTACTTC. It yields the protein CASSPDSQETQYF. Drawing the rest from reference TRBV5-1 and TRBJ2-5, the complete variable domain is KAGVTQTPRYLIKTRGQQVTLSCSPISGHRSVSWYQQTPGQGLQFLFEYFSETQRNKGNFPGRFSGRQFSNSRSEMNVSTLELGDSALYLCASSPDSQETQYFGPGTRLLVL.

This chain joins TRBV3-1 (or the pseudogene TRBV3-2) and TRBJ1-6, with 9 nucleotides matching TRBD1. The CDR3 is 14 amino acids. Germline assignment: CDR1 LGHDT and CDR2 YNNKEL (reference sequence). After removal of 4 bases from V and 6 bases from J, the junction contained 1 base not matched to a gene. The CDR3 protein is CASSPDRGNSPLHF. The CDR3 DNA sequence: TGTGCCAGCAGCCCGGACAGGGGTAATTCACCCCTCCACTTT.

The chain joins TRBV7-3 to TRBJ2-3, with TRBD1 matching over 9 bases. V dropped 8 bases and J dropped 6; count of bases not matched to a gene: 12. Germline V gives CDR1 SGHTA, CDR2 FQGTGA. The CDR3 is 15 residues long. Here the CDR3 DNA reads TGTGCCAGCGGGGAACAGGGGGCCCCTGGTGATACGCAGTATTTT. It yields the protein CASGEQGAPGDTQYF.

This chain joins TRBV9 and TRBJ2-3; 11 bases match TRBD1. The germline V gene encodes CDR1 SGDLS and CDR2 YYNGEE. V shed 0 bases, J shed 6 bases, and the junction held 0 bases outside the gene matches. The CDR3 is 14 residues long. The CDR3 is CASSVGDRGDTQYF. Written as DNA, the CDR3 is TGTGCCAGCAGCGTAGGGGACAGGGGGGATACGCAGTATTTT.

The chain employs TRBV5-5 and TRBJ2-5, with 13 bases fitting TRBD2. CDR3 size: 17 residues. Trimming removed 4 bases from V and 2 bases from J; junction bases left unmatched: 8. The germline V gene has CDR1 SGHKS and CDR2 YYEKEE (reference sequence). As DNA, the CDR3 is TGTGCCAGCAGCACACTATTACTAGCGGGAGGGCAAGAGACCCAGTACTTC. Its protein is CASSTLLLAGGQETQYF. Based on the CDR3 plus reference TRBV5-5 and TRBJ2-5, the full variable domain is DAGVTQSPTHLIKTRGQQVTLRCSPISGHKSVSWYQQVLGQGPQFIFQYYEKEERGRGNFPDRFSARQFPNYSSELNVNALLLGDSALYLCASSTLLLAGGQETQYFGPGTRLLVL.

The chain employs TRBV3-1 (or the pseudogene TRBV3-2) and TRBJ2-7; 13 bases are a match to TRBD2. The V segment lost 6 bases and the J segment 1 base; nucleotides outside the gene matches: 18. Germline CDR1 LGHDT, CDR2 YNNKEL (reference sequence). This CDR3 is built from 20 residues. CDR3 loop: CASRSSLRTSGSQTSYEQYF. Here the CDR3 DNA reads TGTGCCAGCAGGTCTTCGCTTAGGACTAGCGGGAGCCAAACTTCCTACGAGCAGTACTTC.

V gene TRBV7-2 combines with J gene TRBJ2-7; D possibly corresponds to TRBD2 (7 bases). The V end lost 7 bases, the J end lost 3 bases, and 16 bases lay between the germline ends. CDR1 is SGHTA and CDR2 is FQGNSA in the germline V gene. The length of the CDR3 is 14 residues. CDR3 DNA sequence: TGTGCCAGCACCCCGGGGGGACACAACTACGAGCAGTACTTC. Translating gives CASTPGGHNYEQYF.

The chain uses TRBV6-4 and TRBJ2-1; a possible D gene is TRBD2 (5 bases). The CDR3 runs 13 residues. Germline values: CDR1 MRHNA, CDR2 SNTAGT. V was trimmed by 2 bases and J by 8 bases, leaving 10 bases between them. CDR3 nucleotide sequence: TGTGCCAGCAGTGACGAAGGAGGCTATGAGCAGTTCTTC. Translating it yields CASSDEGGYEQFF.

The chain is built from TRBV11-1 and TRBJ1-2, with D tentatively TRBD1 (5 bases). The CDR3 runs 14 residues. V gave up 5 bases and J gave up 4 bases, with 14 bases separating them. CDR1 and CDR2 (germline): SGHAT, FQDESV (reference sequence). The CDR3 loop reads CASSPGEGPYGYTF. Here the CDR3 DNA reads TGTGCCAGCAGCCCGGGGGAGGGACCCTATGGCTACACCTTC.

CDR3 DNA sequence: TGTGCCAGCAGTGACTATAGCAATCAGCCCCAGCATTTT. Amino acid sequence: CASSDYSNQPQHF. The chain carries TRBV2 and TRBJ1-5; D is ambiguous. This CDR3 comprises 13 residues. The germline CDR1 and CDR2 sequences are SNHLY and FYNNEI. V lost 3 bases and J 0 bases, leaving 3 bases between the germline ends.

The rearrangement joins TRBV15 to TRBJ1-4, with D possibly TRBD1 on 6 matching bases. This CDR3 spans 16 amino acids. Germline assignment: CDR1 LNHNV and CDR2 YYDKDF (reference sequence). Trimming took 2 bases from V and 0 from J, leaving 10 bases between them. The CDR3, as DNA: TGTGCCACCAGCAGACCTAACAGGGCAACTAATGAAAAACTGTTTTTT. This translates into CATSRPNRATNEKLFF.

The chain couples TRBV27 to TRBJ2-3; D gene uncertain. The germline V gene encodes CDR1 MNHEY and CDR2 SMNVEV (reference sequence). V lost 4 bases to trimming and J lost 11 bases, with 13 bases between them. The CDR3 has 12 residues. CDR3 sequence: CASSSIDTLQYF. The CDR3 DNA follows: TGTGCCAGCAGTTCCATAGACACCCTGCAGTATTTT.

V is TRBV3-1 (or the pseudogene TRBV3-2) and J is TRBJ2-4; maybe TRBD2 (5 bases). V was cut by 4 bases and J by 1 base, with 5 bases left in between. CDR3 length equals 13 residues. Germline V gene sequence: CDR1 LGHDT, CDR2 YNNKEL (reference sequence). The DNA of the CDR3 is TGTGCCAGCAGCCCGGGGGCCAAAAACATTCAGTACTTC. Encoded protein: CASSPGAKNIQYF.

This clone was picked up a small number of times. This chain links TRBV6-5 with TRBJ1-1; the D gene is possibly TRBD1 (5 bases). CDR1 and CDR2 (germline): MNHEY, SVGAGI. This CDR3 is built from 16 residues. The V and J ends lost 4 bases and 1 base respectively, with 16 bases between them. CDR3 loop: CASSSTRLGGNTEAFF. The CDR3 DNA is TGTGCCAGCAGTTCAACCCGACTCGGGGGGAACACTGAAGCTTTCTTT.

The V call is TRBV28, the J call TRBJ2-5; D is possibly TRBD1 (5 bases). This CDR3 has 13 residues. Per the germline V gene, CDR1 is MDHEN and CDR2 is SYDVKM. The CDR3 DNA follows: TGTGCTTCGTGGCAGGGTGGCCAAGAGACCCAGTACTTC. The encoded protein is CASWQGGQETQYF.

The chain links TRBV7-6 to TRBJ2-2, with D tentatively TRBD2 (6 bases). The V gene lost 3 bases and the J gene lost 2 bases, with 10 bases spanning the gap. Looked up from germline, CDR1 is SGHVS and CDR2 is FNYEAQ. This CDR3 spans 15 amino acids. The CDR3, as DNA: TGTGCCAGCAGCTTCGGCGGGGTCAACACCGGGGAGCTGTTTTTT. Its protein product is CASSFGGVNTGELFF.

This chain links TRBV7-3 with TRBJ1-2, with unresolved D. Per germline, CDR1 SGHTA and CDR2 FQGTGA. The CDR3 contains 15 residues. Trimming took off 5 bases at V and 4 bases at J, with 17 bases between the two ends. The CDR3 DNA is TGTGCCAGCAGCCCCATCGCAGGAACAGCCTATGGCTACACCTTC. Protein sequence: CASSPIAGTAYGYTF.

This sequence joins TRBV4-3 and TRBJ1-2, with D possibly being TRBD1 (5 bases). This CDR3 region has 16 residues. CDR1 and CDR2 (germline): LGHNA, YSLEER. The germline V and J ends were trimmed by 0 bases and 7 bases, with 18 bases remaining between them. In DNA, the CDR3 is TGCGCCAGCAGCCAAGACGTAGTCAGGGAAGGCTCTGGCTACACCTTC. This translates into CASSQDVVREGSGYTF.

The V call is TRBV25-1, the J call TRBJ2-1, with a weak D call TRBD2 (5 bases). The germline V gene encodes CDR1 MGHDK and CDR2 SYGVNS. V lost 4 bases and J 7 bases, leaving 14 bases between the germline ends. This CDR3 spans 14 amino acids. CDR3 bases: TGTGCCAGCAGTGGACGGGAAGGATGGAATGAGCAGTTCTTC. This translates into CASSGREGWNEQFF. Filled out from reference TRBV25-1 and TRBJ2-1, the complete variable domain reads EADIYQTPRYLVIGTGKKITLECSQTMGHDKMYWYQQDPGMELHLIHYSYGVNSTEKGDLSSESTVSRIRTEHFPLTLESARPSHTSQYLCASSGREGWNEQFFGPGTRLTVL.

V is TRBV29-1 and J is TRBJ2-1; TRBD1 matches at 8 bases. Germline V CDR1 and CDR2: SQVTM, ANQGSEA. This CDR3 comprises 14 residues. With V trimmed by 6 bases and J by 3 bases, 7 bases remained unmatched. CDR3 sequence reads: CSVQGAVDYNEQFF. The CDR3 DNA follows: TGCAGCGTCCAGGGGGCGGTTGACTACAATGAGCAGTTCTTC.

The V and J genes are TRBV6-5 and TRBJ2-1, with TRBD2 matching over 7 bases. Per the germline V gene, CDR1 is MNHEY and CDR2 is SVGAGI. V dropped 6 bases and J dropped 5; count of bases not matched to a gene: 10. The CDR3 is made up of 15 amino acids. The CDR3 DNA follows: TGTGCCAGCAGGACCCCCGGGACTATCAACAATGAGCAGTTCTTC. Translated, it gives CASRTPGTINNEQFF.

This CDR3 is CASSLKVSSGGTDTQYF. CDR3 DNA sequence: TGCGCCAGCAGCTTGAAGGTGTCTAGCGGGGGCACAGATACGCAGTATTTT. The V call is TRBV5-1, the J call TRBJ2-3; TRBD2 aligns across 9 bases. The V gene end was trimmed by 1 base and the J gene end by 1 base; junction bases not matched to a gene: 7. The CDR3 spans 17 residues. From germline, CDR1 is SGHRS and CDR2 YFSETQ. The variable domain in full, completed from reference TRBV5-1 and TRBJ2-3, reads KAGVTQTPRYLIKTRGQQVTLSCSPISGHRSVSWYQQTPGQGLQFLFEYFSETQRNKGNFPGRFSGRQFSNSRSEMNVSTLELGDSALYLCASSLKVSSGGTDTQYFGPGTRLTVL.

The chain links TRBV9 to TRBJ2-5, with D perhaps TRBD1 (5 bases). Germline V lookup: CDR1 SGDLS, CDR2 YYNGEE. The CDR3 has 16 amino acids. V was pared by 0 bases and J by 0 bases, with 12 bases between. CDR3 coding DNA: TGTGCCAGCAGCGTAGAAACAGGAAACTACCAAGAGACCCAGTACTTC. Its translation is CASSVETGNYQETQYF.

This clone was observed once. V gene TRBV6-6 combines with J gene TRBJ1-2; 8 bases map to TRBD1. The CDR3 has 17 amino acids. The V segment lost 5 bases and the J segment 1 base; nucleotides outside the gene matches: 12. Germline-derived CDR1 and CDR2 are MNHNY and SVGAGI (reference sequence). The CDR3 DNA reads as TGTGCCAGCAGTCCCTCGGACAGGGCTCCGAATAACTATGGCTACACCTTC. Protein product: CASSPSDRAPNNYGYTF.

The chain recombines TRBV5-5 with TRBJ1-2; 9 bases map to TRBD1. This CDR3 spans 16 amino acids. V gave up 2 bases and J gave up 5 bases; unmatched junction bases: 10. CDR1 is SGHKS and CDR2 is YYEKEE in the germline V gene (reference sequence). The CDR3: CASSLSLDRGYYGYTF. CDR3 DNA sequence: TGTGCCAGCAGCTTATCCCTGGACAGGGGCTATTATGGCTACACCTTC.

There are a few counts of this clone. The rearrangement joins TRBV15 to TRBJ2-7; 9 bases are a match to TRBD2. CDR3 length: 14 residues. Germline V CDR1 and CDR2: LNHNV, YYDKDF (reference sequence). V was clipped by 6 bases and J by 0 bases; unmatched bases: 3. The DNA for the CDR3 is TGTGCCACCAGGGAGCGGGGGGACTCCTACGAGCAGTACTTC. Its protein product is CATRERGDSYEQYF.